This TCR beta chain comes out of a study of T cell responses to AZD1222 COVID-19 vaccine. Sequenced by immunoSEQ multiplex PCR; TCRdb stores in-frame clones only, minus some. The sample records 60,000 to 75,000 clones, over 75% being singletons. V trimming: 7 bases; J trimming: 7 bases; junction bases outside the gene matches: 8. This CDR3 is built from 13 residues. Germline V gene sequence: CDR1 KGHDR, CDR2 SFDVKD. This chain links TRBV24-1 with TRBJ1-2; TRBD1 matches 7 bases. The sample in question was peripheral blood, obtained on day 0 of AZD1222 vaccination. The TCR originated in an adult in good health. CDR3 sequence: CATRPSDRTGYTF. The CDR3, as DNA: TGTGCCACCAGACCCTCGGACAGGACTGGCTACACCTTC.